Listed below are T cell receptor beta chains from one sample, sequenced in a study of OX40 agonist ivuxolimab in advanced cancers. Clones were sequenced by immunoSEQ multiplex PCR, and TCRdb holds only the in-frame ones, with some missing. In the table there are tens of thousands of clones, approximately 81% of which are singletons. Sequenced material: CD4+ or CD8+ T cells sorted from blood, taken in a trial of the OX40 agonist ivuxolimab. These receptor sequences come from an adult with an advanced solid tumor such as melanoma, head and neck, liver or kidney cancer. Each CDR3 is given with its conserved first and last residue. D genes are given only for firm matches. Where a row states a size, it is once, few, many or the class of an expanded clone; other rows omit it.

cdr3_length	j_call	d_call	v_call	clone_size	cdr3_nt	cdr3_aa
18	TRBJ2-7	TRBD2	TRBV9	once	TGTGCCAGCAGCTCCGGGGGGGGACTAGCGGGAGGAGGGCACGAGCAGTACTTC	CASSSGGGLAGGGHEQYF
15	TRBJ2-5	TRBD2	TRBV18	few	TGTGCCAGCTCACCACTGGGAGGGTCAAAAGAGACCCAGTACTTC	CASSPLGGSKETQYF
13	TRBJ1-2	.	TRBV5-1	.	TGCGCCAGCAGCTTCACTCATAACTATGGCTACACCTTC	CASSFTHNYGYTF
13	TRBJ1-1	.	TRBV5-1	.	TGCGCCAGCAGCGCTGGTAGGAACACTGAAGCTTTCTTT	CASSAGRNTEAFF
17	TRBJ1-4	.	TRBV28	.	TGTGCCAGCAGTTTATCTTCCAGGAAAATACGCGATGAAAAACTGTTTTTT	CASSLSSRKIRDEKLFF
11	TRBJ2-4	.	TRBV4-2	medium-sized	TGTGCCAGCAGTGAGGAAAACATTCAGTACTTC	CASSEENIQYF
15	TRBJ1-2	.	TRBV4-2	.	TGTGCCAGCAGCCAATCCCAAGGAGGGGGCTATGGCTACACCTTC	CASSQSQGGGYGYTF
13	TRBJ2-5	TRBD2	TRBV5-6	.	TGTGCCAGCAGCTTTTCCGGGGGGGAGACCCAGTACTTC	CASSFSGGETQYF
14	TRBJ1-2	.	TRBV19	.	TGTGCCAGTAGTATAGGCACCCAACAAGGTGGCTACACCTTC	CASSIGTQQGGYTF
12	TRBJ1-6	.	TRBV19	.	TGTGCCACCTCAGTGAGGGGCTCACCCCTCCACTTT	CATSVRGSPLHF
14	TRBJ1-1	.	TRBV10-3	.	TGTGCCATCAGTGATTTTGAGGATTCGCCTGGAGCTTTCTTT	CAISDFEDSPGAFF
16	TRBJ1-1	.	TRBV10-3	.	TGTGCCATCAGTTCAAGGGGGGGTCCGCTGAACACTGAAGCTTTCTTT	CAISSRGGPLNTEAFF
16	TRBJ2-7	TRBD1	TRBV5-1	.	TGCGCCAGCAGCTGGAGGGGACAGGGGGCGCGGTACGAGCAGTACTTC	CASSWRGQGARYEQYF
14	TRBJ2-7	.	TRBV6-1	.	TGTGCCGGGGGTGGAGGGACCGTCGGCTACGAGCAGTACTTC	CAGGGGTVGYEQYF
14	TRBJ1-5	.	TRBV6-5	.	TGTGCCAGCAGTACCGGGACTTCAGAAAAGGCCCAGCATTTT	CASSTGTSEKAQHF
11	TRBJ2-7	.	TRBV11-1	.	TGTGCCAGCAGCGTTTCCTACGAGCAGTACTTC	CASSVSYEQYF
16	TRBJ2-1	TRBD2	TRBV6-6	.	TGTGCCAGCAGTTACAGGACTAGCGGAGGGGGAGGTGAGCAGTTCTTC	CASSYRTSGGGGEQFF
16	TRBJ2-3	.	TRBV15	.	TGTGCCACCAGCAGATTCCCGAGGCGGGGCTCAGATACGCAGTATTTT	CATSRFPRRGSDTQYF
14	TRBJ2-7	TRBD2	TRBV5-1	.	TGCGCCAGCAGCGGCGGGGGGGGTCCCTACGAGCAGTACTTC	CASSGGGGPYEQYF
14	TRBJ2-1	TRBD1	TRBV7-3	.	TGTGCCAGCAGCTTAGGGACAGGGAGCAATGAGCAGTTCTTC	CASSLGTGSNEQFF
14	TRBJ2-3	.	TRBV5-1	.	TGCGCCAGCAGGCGTGATAGCCGCACAGATACGCAGTATTTT	CASRRDSRTDTQYF
11	TRBJ2-7	.	TRBV18	.	TGTGCCAGCTCACCCCAAAACGAGCAGTACTTC	CASSPQNEQYF
12	TRBJ2-7	.	TRBV7-9	.	TGTGCCAGCAGCTTAGCTGGGGACGAGCAGTACTTC	CASSLAGDEQYF
16	TRBJ1-5	.	TRBV7-8	.	TGTGCCAGCAGCCCAGAGGGGGGGTTGCGCAATCAGCCCCAGCATTTT	CASSPEGGLRNQPQHF
14	TRBJ2-1	.	TRBV19	.	TGTGCCAGTAGTGAGGAGGGCCGTTGGAATGAGCAGTTCTTC	CASSEEGRWNEQFF
15	TRBJ1-1	.	TRBV2	.	TGTGCCAGCAGTGCTCTCGCCTCCCGGGGCACTGAAGCTTTCTTT	CASSALASRGTEAFF
15	TRBJ2-5	TRBD1	TRBV30	.	TGTGCCTGGAGTGTACTTGGGACAGGGAGAGAGACCCAGTACTTC	CAWSVLGTGRETQYF
11	TRBJ1-2	.	TRBV29-1	.	TGCAGCGTTGAAGTGGGGGCTGGCTACACCTTC	CSVEVGAGYTF
15	TRBJ1-1	.	TRBV5-1	.	TGCGCCAGCAGCGCGGAGGCTCTAGTGAACACTGAAGCTTTCTTT	CASSAEALVNTEAFF
15	TRBJ1-5	TRBD1	TRBV15	.	TGTGCCACCACGAGGGACAGGGGAGCGAATCAGCCCCAGCATTTT	CATTRDRGANQPQHF
11	TRBJ2-1	.	TRBV30	.	TGTGCCTGGAGTCTAGAGGGAAGTCAGTTCTTC	CAWSLEGSQFF